This section outlines one T cell receptor beta chain sequence together with its context. This sample stems from a study of blood T cell repertoires in COVID-19. Background on the study: T cells, B-cell-depleted T cells, or PBMCs provided the cDNA or gDNA that served as material.

Trimming took off 1 base at V and 6 bases at J, with 15 bases between the two ends. CDR3 length: 15 residues. Germline values: CDR1 MDHEN, CDR2 SYDVKM. Here immunoSEQ multiplex PCR was the method, and the copy in TCRdb shows in-frame clones only, minus some. The sample includes some 300,000 clones, about nine tenths of them seen just once. Sequenced material: PBMCs or T cells enriched from blood (not recorded which). This TCR was recovered from a woman aged 40 to 49 who had recovered from COVID-19. V gene TRBV28 combines with J gene TRBJ2-5; weak D call: TRBD1 (6 bases). The DNA for the CDR3 is TGTGCCAGCAGTTTATCTGGACAGTTTGGGAAGACCCAGTACTTC. Its protein is CASSLSGQFGKTQYF.